One and the same sample provided the 30 T cell receptor beta chains below, sequenced in a study of early T cells in non-severe SARS-CoV-2 infection. Each CDR3 protein gets one entry after TCRdb re-called the 5' RACE reads with MiXCR. The sample carries tens of thousands of distinct CDR3 sequences, 10% to 15% recorded once. Source material: whole blood. These receptors originate from an adult who was a healthcare worker with PCR-confirmed SARS-CoV-2 infection or an uninfected control (not recorded which).

CDR3 in DNA: TGTGCCAGCAGTTACATAAGCAATCAGCCCCAGCATTTT. It translates to CASSYISNQPQHF. The gene calls are TRBV6-6 and TRBJ1-5; no clear D gene. Per germline, CDR1 MNHNY and CDR2 SVGAGI (reference sequence). The CDR3 contains 13 residues. V was shortened by 2 bases and J by 1 base, with 3 bases between the two germline ends.

This clonotype has a count of ten or more. This sequence joins TRBV9 and TRBJ2-5, with 10 bases matching TRBD2. The CDR3 length is 18 residues. The V gene's germline CDR1 is SGDLS and CDR2 YYNGEE. The J segment lost 0 bases and the V segment lost 0 bases, leaving 8 bases of the junction unmatched. In DNA form, the CDR3 reads TGTGCCAGCAGCGTAGGATCTAGCGGGGGATCGTACCAAGAGACCCAGTACTTC. As protein: CASSVGSSGGSYQETQYF.

The V and J genes are TRBV7-9 and TRBJ2-2; D might be TRBD2 (5 bases). V gave up 5 bases and J gave up 6 bases, with 7 bases separating them. Germline lookup yields CDR1 SEHNR and CDR2 FQNEAQ (reference sequence). CDR3 length: 12 amino acids. The CDR3 DNA is TGTGCCAGCAGCCGCGGGTCCGGGGAGCTGTTTTTT. Its protein product is CASSRGSGELFF.

This clonotype was counted only a few times. The chain couples TRBV6-5 to TRBJ2-6, with 9 bases aligning to TRBD1. The CDR3 sequence is 23 residues long. In germline, CDR1 is MNHEY, CDR2 SVGAGI. V was pared by 6 bases and J by 2 bases, with 26 bases of the junction left unmatched. The CDR3 here is CASSNSRDRVVLYLFTGANVLTF. CDR3 bases: TGTGCCAGCAGCAATTCCCGGGACAGGGTCGTCCTCTATCTATTTACTGGGGCCAACGTCCTGACTTTC.

CDR3 in DNA: TGTGCCAGCAGTGGGACAATCACTGAAGCTTTCTTT. Its translation is CASSGTITEAFF. The rearrangement uses TRBV6-2 or TRBV6-3 and TRBJ1-1; D perhaps matches TRBD1 (6 bases). The germline V gene has CDR1 MNHEY and CDR2 SVGEGT. The CDR3 loop spans 12 amino acids. The V end lost 5 bases, the J end lost 4 bases, and 8 bases lay between the germline ends.

This chain joins TRBV7-9 and TRBJ2-7; 7 bases are shared with TRBD2. The CDR3 consists of 16 residues. Trimming at V came to 7 bases and at J to 2 bases, leaving 14 bases not matched to a gene. Germline CDR1 reads SEHNR; CDR2 reads FQNEAQ (reference sequence). CDR3 in amino acids: CASIQSRREMTYEQYF. In DNA form, the CDR3 reads TGTGCCAGCATCCAATCCCGGCGGGAGATGACCTACGAGCAGTACTTC.

J is TRBJ2-5 and V is TRBV12-3 or TRBV12-4; no clear D. The CDR3 has 12 amino acids. Trimming removed 6 bases from V and 5 bases from J, with 10 bases in between. As DNA, the CDR3 is TGTGCCAGCAGCTTCGACCGGGAGACCCAGTACTTC. Amino acid sequence: CASSFDRETQYF.

Many counts were recorded for this clonotype. The V gene is TRBV11-2, the J gene TRBJ2-1; weak D call: TRBD1 (6 bases). There are 16 residues in the CDR3. In germline, CDR1 is SGHAT, CDR2 FQNNGV. V was clipped by 5 bases and J by 4 bases, with 18 bases between them. The CDR3 loop reads CASSQIRSTGYNEQFF. The CDR3 coding sequence is TGTGCCAGCAGCCAAATCCGGAGCACAGGGTACAATGAGCAGTTCTTC.

The rearrangement links TRBV20-1 to TRBJ2-5; D gene unclear. The CDR3 totals 13 residues. Trimming stripped 6 bases from V and 5 bases from J, with 16 bases between. Germline V CDR1 and CDR2: DFQATT, SNEGSKA (reference sequence). CDR3 residues: CSAHNLPQETQYF. The CDR3, as DNA: TGCAGTGCCCACAATCTACCACAGGAGACCCAGTACTTC.

This clonotype has just one count. The chain combines TRBV5-1 with TRBJ2-1, with D hard to call. In germline, CDR1 is SGHRS, CDR2 YFSETQ. V lost 4 bases and J lost 5, with 22 bases in between. CDR3 length: 17 amino acids. The CDR3 bases are TGCGCCAGCAGCCCGCGCCTCAGAGGTCGTGGGGACAATGAGCAGTTCTTC. It specifies CASSPRLRGRGDNEQFF.

This chain connects TRBV19 to TRBJ1-4; D perhaps matches TRBD1 (5 bases). The germline gives CDR1 LNHDA, CDR2 SQIVND (reference sequence). The CDR3 consists of 15 residues. The ends were cut back, 4 bases at V and 7 bases at J, with 16 bases in the middle. CDR3 in amino acids: CASSTQTAESEKLFF. In DNA, the CDR3 is TGTGCCAGTAGTACACAGACAGCGGAGAGTGAAAAACTGTTTTTT.

The V call is TRBV29-1, the J call TRBJ2-1; D gene ambiguous. Germline CDR1 is SQVTM and CDR2 is ANQGSEA. Trimming took off 4 bases at V and 10 bases at J, with 8 bases between the two ends. This CDR3 region has 10 residues. The CDR3 bases are TGCAGCGTTGTCGGCCAGGAGCAGTTCTTC. Translating gives CSVVGQEQFF.

The J gene is TRBJ2-3, the V gene TRBV18, with D hard to call. V was cut by 1 base and J by 4 bases, with 9 bases left in between. From germline, CDR1 is KGHSH and CDR2 LQKENI. The CDR3 runs 14 residues. The CDR3 spells CASSPLASPDTQYF. DNA of the CDR3: TGTGCCAGCTCACCACTGGCCAGCCCAGATACGCAGTATTTT.

This clonotype was counted a few times. The chain has TRBV19 and TRBJ2-5; TRBD2 agrees at 7 bases. The CDR3 loop spans 15 amino acids. Per the germline V gene, CDR1 is LNHDA and CDR2 is SQIVND (reference sequence). V gave up 3 bases and J gave up 3 bases; unmatched junction bases: 7. The CDR3 here is CASSINQAGKETQYF. Here the CDR3 DNA reads TGTGCCAGTAGTATCAATCAAGCGGGGAAAGAGACCCAGTACTTC.

The chain recombines TRBV2 with TRBJ1-1; D gene unclear. Germline values: CDR1 SNHLY, CDR2 FYNNEI. The V end was cut by 7 bases, the J end by 1 base, with 10 bases between. This CDR3 comprises 13 residues. The CDR3 DNA is TGTGCCAGCAACGGGAACCCGAACACTGAAGCTTTCTTT. This gives the protein CASNGNPNTEAFF.

In this sample, this clonotype turned up many times. The chain is built from TRBV20-1 and TRBJ2-5; a possible D gene is TRBD2 (6 bases). V lost 0 bases to trimming and J lost 2 bases, with 10 bases between them. Germline lookup yields CDR1 DFQATT and CDR2 SNEGSKA (reference sequence). The CDR3 has 14 residues. The CDR3 loop is CSARDARGQETQYF. CDR3 bases: TGCAGTGCTAGAGATGCCCGGGGGCAAGAGACCCAGTACTTC.

The chain uses TRBV7-2 and TRBJ1-2; 9 bases fit TRBD1. J was trimmed by 4 bases and V by 5 bases; bases with no gene match: 5. This CDR3 region has 14 residues. Germline loops: CDR1 SGHTA, CDR2 FQGNSA. CDR3 DNA: TGTGCCAGCAGCCTGGGGACAGGGTCCTATGGCTACACCTTC. This sequence encodes CASSLGTGSYGYTF.

This clonotype was found many times. The chain couples TRBV29-1 to TRBJ2-5, with D perhaps given as TRBD1 or TRBD2 (5 bases each). The CDR3 has 14 residues. The V end was cut by 7 bases, the J end by 5 bases, with 20 bases between. From germline, CDR1 is SQVTM and CDR2 ANQGSEA. Written as DNA, the CDR3 is TGCAGCGCCCACCTCTCGGGGCGAGGGGAGACCCAGTACTTC. It translates to CSAHLSGRGETQYF.

This clonotype was counted between two and nine times. The V and J genes are TRBV15 and TRBJ2-1, with D maybe TRBD2 (6 bases). Trimming shortened V by 0 bases and J by 2 bases, and 17 bases separated the two germline ends. The CDR3 extends over 18 amino acids. Germline V lookup: CDR1 LNHNV, CDR2 YYDKDF (reference sequence). The CDR3 region is CATSRDFFGAGPYNEQFF. CDR3 sequence (DNA): TGTGCCACCAGCAGAGATTTCTTCGGTGCGGGACCCTACAATGAGCAGTTCTTC.

This clonotype has just a few counts. The gene calls are TRBV11-2 and TRBJ2-2, with TRBD2 matching over 7 bases. Trimming took 3 bases from V and 0 from J; bases not matched to a gene: 4. CDR3 size: 16 residues. CDR1 and CDR2 from the germline V gene are SGHAT and FQNNGV. CDR3 residues: CASSFPAGTNTGELFF. The CDR3, as DNA: TGTGCCAGCAGCTTTCCAGCGGGGACGAACACCGGGGAGCTGTTTTTT.

This clonotype has just a few counts. As DNA, the CDR3 is TGTGCCACCAAGGGCCGAGCAGGGGCCAATGAGCAGTTCTTC. Translation gives CATKGRAGANEQFF. V usage is TRBV28 and J usage is TRBJ2-1; a weak D match, TRBD1 (6 bases). Trimming left V 10 bases short and J 6 bases short, with 19 bases between. Germline CDR1 and CDR2: MDHEN and SYDVKM. CDR3 length equals 14 residues.

The rearrangement links TRBV5-1 to TRBJ1-4, with D perhaps matching TRBD1 (5 bases). The germline V gene has CDR1 SGHRS and CDR2 YFSETQ. V lost 2 bases and J lost 4, with 9 bases in between. CDR3 length equals 14 residues. The CDR3 spells CASSLRDSNEKLFF. The CDR3 nucleotides are TGCGCCAGCAGCTTAAGAGACAGTAATGAAAAACTGTTTTTT.

This clonotype showed up just a few times. J is TRBJ1-1 and V is TRBV3-1; D gene uncertain. Germline CDR1 is LGHDT and CDR2 is YNNKEL (reference sequence). V lost 3 bases to trimming and J lost 4 bases, with 12 bases between them. The CDR3 runs to 14 residues. The chain's CDR3 is CASSQDWGGTEAFF. CDR3 in DNA: TGTGCCAGCAGCCAGGATTGGGGAGGCACTGAAGCTTTCTTT.

A few counts support this clonotype. This chain uses TRBV6-2 or TRBV6-3 with TRBJ2-1; 9 bases fit TRBD2. Unmatched junction bases numbered 15, after V lost 6 bases and J lost 12 bases. Germline V gene sequence: CDR1 MNHEY, CDR2 SVGEGT. This CDR3 contains 15 residues. CDR3 in DNA: TGTGCCAGCAGAAGGTGGCGGGAGGGGCCCAACGGGCAGTTCTTC. Its protein product is CASRRWREGPNGQFF.

This clonotype was seen ten or more times. The chain combines TRBV7-2 with TRBJ2-6; D unresolved. Germline V gene lookup returns CDR1 SGHTA and CDR2 FQGNSA. The ends were cut back, 5 bases at V and 4 bases at J, with 9 bases in the middle. The length of the CDR3 is 14 residues. CDR3 sequence (DNA): TGTGCCAGCAGCCGGGCGGCGGGGGCCAACGTCCTGACTTTC. It encodes CASSRAAGANVLTF.

The chain joins TRBV7-9 to TRBJ2-7, with D unclear. Between the trimmed V and J ends, which lost 1 base and 1 base, there was a span of 8 bases. The CDR3 covers 14 residues. CDR1 SEHNR and CDR2 FQNEAQ come from the germline V gene (reference sequence). The CDR3 loop reads CASSLGWNSYEQYF. For the CDR3, the DNA is TGTGCCAGCAGCTTAGGTTGGAATTCCTACGAGCAGTACTTC.

The chain is built from TRBV6-1 and TRBJ2-1; D perhaps matches TRBD2 (5 bases). The CDR3 covers 12 residues. Looked up from germline, CDR1 is MNHNS and CDR2 is SASEGT. V was pared by 4 bases and J by 9 bases, with 10 bases between. The DNA of the CDR3 is TGTGCCAGCAGTGGCACTAGTCTTGAGCAGTTCTTC. Residues: CASSGTSLEQFF.

The J gene is TRBJ1-2, the V gene TRBV7-9; tentative D call: TRBD1 (6 bases). Germline-derived CDR1 and CDR2 are SEHNR and FQNEAQ (reference sequence). Deletions cut 3 bases from V and 1 base from J, with 18 bases between. CDR3 length: 17 amino acids. CDR3 in amino acids: CASSLARGGTVNYGYTF. The CDR3, as DNA: TGTGCCAGCAGCTTGGCCAGGGGCGGTACGGTTAACTATGGCTACACCTTC.

Many counts were recorded for this clonotype. The rearrangement uses TRBV20-1 and TRBJ1-6; D possibly corresponds to TRBD1 (6 bases). V was pared by 0 bases and J by 7 bases, with 16 bases between. This CDR3 contains 16 residues. Germline V gene sequence: CDR1 DFQATT, CDR2 SNEGSKA (reference sequence). The CDR3 bases are TGCAGTGCTAGAGATGGGGGGGCGCCGTGGAATTCACCCCTCCACTTT. Translated, it gives CSARDGGAPWNSPLHF.

The J gene is TRBJ2-1, the V gene TRBV15; 10 positions agree with TRBD1. The CDR3 is 16 amino acids. CDR1 and CDR2 (germline): LNHNV, YYDKDF (reference sequence). V shed 2 bases, J shed 6 bases, and the junction held 7 bases outside the gene matches. CDR3 residues: CATSRQRQGASNEQFF. The CDR3 nucleotides read TGTGCCACCAGCAGACAAAGACAGGGGGCAAGCAATGAGCAGTTCTTC.